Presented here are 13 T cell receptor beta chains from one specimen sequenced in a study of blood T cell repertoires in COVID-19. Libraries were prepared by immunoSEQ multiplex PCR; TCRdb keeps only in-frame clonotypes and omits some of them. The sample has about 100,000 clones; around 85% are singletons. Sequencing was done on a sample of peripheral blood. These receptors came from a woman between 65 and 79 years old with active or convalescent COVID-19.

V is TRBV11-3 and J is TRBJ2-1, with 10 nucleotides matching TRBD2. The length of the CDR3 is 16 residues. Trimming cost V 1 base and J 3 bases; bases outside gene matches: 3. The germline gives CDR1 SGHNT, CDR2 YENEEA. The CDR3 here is CASSLGSSGGYNEQFF. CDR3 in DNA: TGTGCCAGCAGCTTAGGATCTAGCGGGGGCTACAATGAGCAGTTCTTC.

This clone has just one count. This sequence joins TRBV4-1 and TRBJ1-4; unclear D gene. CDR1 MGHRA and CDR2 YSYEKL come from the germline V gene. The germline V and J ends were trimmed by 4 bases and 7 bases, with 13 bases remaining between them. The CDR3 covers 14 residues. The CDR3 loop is CASSLLPGPEKLFF. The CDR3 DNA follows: TGCGCCAGCAGCCTCCTCCCGGGTCCTGAAAAACTGTTTTTT.

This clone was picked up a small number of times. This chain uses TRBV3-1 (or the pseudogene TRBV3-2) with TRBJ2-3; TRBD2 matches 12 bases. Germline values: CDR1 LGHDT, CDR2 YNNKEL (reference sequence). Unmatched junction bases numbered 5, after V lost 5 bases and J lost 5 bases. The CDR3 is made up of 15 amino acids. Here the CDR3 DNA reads TGTGCCAGCAGCTCCCAGACTAGCGGGGGAGATACGCAGTATTTT. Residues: CASSSQTSGGDTQYF.

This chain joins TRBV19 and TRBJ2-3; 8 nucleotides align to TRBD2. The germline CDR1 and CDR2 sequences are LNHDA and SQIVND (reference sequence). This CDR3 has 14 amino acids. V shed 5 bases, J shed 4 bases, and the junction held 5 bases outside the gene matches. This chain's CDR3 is CASSVLAGSDTQYF. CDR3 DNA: TGTGCCAGTAGTGTATTAGCGGGGTCAGATACGCAGTATTTT.

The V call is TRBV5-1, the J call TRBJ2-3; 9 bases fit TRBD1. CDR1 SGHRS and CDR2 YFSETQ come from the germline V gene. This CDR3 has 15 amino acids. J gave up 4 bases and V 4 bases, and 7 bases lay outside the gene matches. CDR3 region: CASSQQGAGADTQYF. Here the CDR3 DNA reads TGCGCCAGCAGCCAACAGGGGGCAGGCGCAGATACGCAGTATTTT. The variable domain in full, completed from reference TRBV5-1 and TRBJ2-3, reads KAGVTQTPRYLIKTRGQQVTLSCSPISGHRSVSWYQQTPGQGLQFLFEYFSETQRNKGNFPGRFSGRQFSNSRSEMNVSTLELGDSALYLCASSQQGAGADTQYFGPGTRLTVL.

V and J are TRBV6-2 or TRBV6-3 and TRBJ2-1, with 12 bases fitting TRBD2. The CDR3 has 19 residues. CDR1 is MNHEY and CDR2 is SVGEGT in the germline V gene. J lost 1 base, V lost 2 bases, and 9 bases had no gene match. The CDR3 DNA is TGTGCCAGCAGTTACCTAGCGGGGGGGCGAGGACGGTCCTACAATGAGCAGTTCTTC. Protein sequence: CASSYLAGGRGRSYNEQFF.

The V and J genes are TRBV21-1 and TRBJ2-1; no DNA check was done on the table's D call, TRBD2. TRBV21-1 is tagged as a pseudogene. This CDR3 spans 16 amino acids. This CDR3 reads CASSKGGGSPYNEQFF. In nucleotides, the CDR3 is TGTGCCAGCAGCAAAGGCGGCGGGAGTCCGTACAATGAGCAGTTCTTC.

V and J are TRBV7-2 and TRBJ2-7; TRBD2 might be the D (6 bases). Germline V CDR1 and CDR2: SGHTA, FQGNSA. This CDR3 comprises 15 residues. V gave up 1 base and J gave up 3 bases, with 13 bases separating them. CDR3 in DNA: TGTGCCAGCAGCTTAGGGGACGGGAGTAACTACGAGCAGTACTTC. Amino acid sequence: CASSLGDGSNYEQYF.

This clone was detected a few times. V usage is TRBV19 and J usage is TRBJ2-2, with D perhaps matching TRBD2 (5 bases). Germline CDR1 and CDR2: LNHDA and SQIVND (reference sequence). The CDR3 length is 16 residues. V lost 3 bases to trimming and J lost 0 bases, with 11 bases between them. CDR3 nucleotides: TGTGCCAGTAGTATTCCTAGAGGGACGAACACCGGGGAGCTGTTTTTT. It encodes CASSIPRGTNTGELFF.

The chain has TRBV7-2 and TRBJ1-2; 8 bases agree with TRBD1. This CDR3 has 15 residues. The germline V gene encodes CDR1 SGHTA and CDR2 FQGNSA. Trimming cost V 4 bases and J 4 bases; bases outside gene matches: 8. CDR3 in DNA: TGTGCCAGCAGCTCTGGACAGGGTATCACCTATGGCTACACCTTC. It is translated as CASSSGQGITYGYTF.

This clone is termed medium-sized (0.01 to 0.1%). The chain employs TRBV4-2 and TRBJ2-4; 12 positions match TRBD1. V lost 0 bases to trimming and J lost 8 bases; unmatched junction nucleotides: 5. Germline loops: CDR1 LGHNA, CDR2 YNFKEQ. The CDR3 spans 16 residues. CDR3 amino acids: CASSQEGGQGADIQYF. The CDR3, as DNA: TGTGCCAGCAGCCAAGAAGGGGGACAGGGGGCGGACATTCAGTACTTC.

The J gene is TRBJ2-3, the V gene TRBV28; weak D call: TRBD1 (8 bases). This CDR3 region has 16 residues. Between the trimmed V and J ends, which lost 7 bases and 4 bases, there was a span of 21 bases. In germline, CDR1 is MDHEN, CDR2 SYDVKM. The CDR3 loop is CASNDRTGRGADTQYF. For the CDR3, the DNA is TGTGCCAGCAACGATAGGACAGGGAGGGGTGCAGATACGCAGTATTTT.

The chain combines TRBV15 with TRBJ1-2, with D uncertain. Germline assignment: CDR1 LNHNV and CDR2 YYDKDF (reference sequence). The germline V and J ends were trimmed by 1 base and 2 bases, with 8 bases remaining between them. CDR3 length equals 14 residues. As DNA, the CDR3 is TGTGCCACCAGCAGAGCCCATACAAACTATGGCTACACCTTC. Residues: CATSRAHTNYGYTF. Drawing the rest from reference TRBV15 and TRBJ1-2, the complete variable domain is DAMVIQNPRYQVTQFGKPVTLSCSQTLNHNVMYWYQQKSSQAPKLLFHYYDKDFNNEADTPDNFQSRRPNTSFCFLDIRSPGLGDTAMYLCATSRAHTNYGYTFGSGTRLTVV.